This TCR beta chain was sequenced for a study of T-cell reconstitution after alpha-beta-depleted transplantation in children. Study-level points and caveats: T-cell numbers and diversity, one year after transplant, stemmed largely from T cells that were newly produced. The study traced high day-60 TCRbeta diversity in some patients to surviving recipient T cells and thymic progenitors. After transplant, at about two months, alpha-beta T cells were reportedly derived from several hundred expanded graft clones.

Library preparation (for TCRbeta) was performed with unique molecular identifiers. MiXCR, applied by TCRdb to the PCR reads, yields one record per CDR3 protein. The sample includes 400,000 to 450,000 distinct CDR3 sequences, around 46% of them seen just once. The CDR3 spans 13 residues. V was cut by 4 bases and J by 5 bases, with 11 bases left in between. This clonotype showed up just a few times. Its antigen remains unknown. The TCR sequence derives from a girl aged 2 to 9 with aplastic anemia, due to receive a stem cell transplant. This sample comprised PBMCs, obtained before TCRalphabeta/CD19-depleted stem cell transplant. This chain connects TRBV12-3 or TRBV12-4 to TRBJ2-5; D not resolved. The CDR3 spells CASSWSQTETQYF. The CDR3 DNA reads TGTGCCAGCAGTTGGAGCCAGACGGAGACCCAGTACTTC.